This T cell receptor (beta chain) was found in a study of siplizumab effects on memory and regulatory T cells. The CDR3 covers 12 residues. V trimming: 5 bases; J trimming: 8 bases; junction bases outside the gene matches: 4. Germline loops: CDR1 SGHNT, CDR2 YYREEE (reference sequence). In each sample, approximately 100,000 TCR templates were assayed. Assay used: immunoSEQ multiplex PCR; TCRdb lists only in-frame clones, some missing. Among over 15,000 clones listed, 35% to 55% were seen once. Researchers cocultured the mixed lymphocyte reaction cells at 37°C for around 6 days. Note on this clone: Its specificity is not known.

This TCR was recovered from a human donor in good health; the cells came from an allogeneic mixed lymphocyte reaction. The J gene is TRBJ1-2, the V gene TRBV5-4; 9 nucleotides align to TRBD1. Sequencing was done on a sample of CFSE-low (dividing) CD4+ T cells sorted from an allogeneic mixed lymphocyte reaction. The CDR3 here is CASRATGGGYTF. CDR3 in DNA: TGTGCCAGCAGGGCAACAGGGGGCGGCTACACCTTC.